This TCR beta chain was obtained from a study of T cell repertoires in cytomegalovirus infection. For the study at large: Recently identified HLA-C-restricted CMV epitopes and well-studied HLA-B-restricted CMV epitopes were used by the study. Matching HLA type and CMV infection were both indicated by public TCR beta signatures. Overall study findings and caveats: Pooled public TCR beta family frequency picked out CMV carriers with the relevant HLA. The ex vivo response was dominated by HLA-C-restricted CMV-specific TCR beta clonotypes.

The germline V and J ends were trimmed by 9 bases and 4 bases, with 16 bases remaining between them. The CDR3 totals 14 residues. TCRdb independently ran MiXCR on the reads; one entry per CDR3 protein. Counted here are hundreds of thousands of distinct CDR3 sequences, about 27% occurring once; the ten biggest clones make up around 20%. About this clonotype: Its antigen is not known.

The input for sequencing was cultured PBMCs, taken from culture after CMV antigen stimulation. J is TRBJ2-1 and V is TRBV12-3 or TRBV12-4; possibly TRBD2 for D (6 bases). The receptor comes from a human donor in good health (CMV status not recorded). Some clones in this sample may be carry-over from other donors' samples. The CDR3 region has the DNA TGTGCCAGTCTACCGGGACTGGATTACAATGAGCAGTTCTTC. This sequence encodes CASLPGLDYNEQFF.